This is a list of T cell receptor beta chains from one sample in a study of OX40 agonist ivuxolimab in advanced cancers. TCRdb's table, derived via immunoSEQ multiplex PCR, lists solely in-frame clones and lacks some. This repertoire shows 25,000 to 35,000 clones, over 75% found once; its top ten account for 13% to 15%. This material consisted of CD4+ or CD8+ T cells sorted from blood, taken in a trial of the OX40 agonist ivuxolimab. The receptors were sampled from an adult with an advanced solid tumor such as melanoma, head and neck, liver or kidney cancer. CDR3s include the opening cysteine and the closing phenylalanine or tryptophan. The D gene is left open where the match is weak. Part of the rows lack a size; the others show once, few, many or a class for expanded clones.

TRBV6-5,medium-sized,TRBJ2-7,TRBD2,TGTGCCGCTTGGACTAGCGGGGACCACGAGCAGTACTTC,CAAWTSGDHEQYF
TRBV5-4,.,TRBJ2-5,TRBD2,TGTGCCAGCAGCCCTGGACTAGCGGGAGAAGAGACCCAGTACTTC,CASSPGLAGEETQYF
TRBV5-1,.,TRBJ2-2,.,TGCGCCAGCAGCTTGGGGCAGGGAGGAACCGGGGAGCTGTTTTTT,CASSLGQGGTGELFF
TRBV19,.,TRBJ2-7,.,TGTGCCAGTAGTATAATAGGACACCACTACGAGCAGTACTTC,CASSIIGHHYEQYF
TRBV29-1,.,TRBJ2-7,TRBD1,TGCAGCACCCGACAGGGCTACGAGCAGTACTTC,CSTRQGYEQYF
TRBV5-8,.,TRBJ2-3,TRBD2,TGTGCCAGCAGCTTATCTAGCGGATTTACTAGCACAGATACGCAGTATTTT,CASSLSSGFTSTDTQYF
TRBV7-9,.,TRBJ2-2,.,TGTGCCAGCAGCGATGGACCGCACACCGGGGAGCTGTTTTTT,CASSDGPHTGELFF
TRBV6-5,.,TRBJ1-1,.,TGTGCCAGCAGGACAGGTAGTGAAGCTTTCTTT,CASRTGSEAFF
TRBV28,.,TRBJ2-7,TRBD2,TGTGCCAGCAGACCCTCTAGCGGGGAAGTATACGAGCAGTACTTC,CASRPSSGEVYEQYF
TRBV25-1,.,TRBJ2-6,.,TGTGCCAGCAGTGCAATCCCAGGGTCTGGGGCCAACGTCCTGACTTTC,CASSAIPGSGANVLTF
TRBV5-8,medium-sized,TRBJ2-7,.,TGTGCCAGCAGCTTGGCCTCCTACGAGCAGTACTTC,CASSLASYEQYF
TRBV6-1,.,TRBJ1-1,.,TGTGCCAGTAGATTCTGGGACACTGAAGCTTTCTTT,CASRFWDTEAFF
TRBV19,.,TRBJ2-5,TRBD1,TGTGCCAGTAGTGCGAGGCGGGGACAGGGCAGTCAAGAGACCCAGTACTTC,CASSARRGQGSQETQYF
TRBV6-1,.,TRBJ2-7,.,TGTGCCAGCAGAGAATACGGGGAGAACTACGAGCAGTACTTC,CASREYGENYEQYF
TRBV19,once,TRBJ1-1,.,TGTGCCAGCCAGCCCACCATGAACACTGAAGCTTTCTTT,CASQPTMNTEAFF
TRBV11-2,.,TRBJ2-1,TRBD2,TGTGCCAGCAGCTTAGTTATAGCGGGAGAACTCTCCTACAATGAGCAGTTCTTC,CASSLVIAGELSYNEQFF
TRBV6-1,.,TRBJ2-2,TRBD2,TGTGCCAGCAGAGCGGGACTAGCGATCGCCGGGGAGCTGTTTTTT,CASRAGLAIAGELFF
TRBV4-3,.,TRBJ2-1,TRBD2,TGCGCCAGCAGCCAAACTAGCGGGAGGGCCAGTGAGCAGTTCTTC,CASSQTSGRASEQFF
TRBV19,.,TRBJ2-7,.,TGTGCCAGTAGTACTCCCCGAGGGGTTTACGAGCAGTACTTC,CASSTPRGVYEQYF
TRBV5-8,.,TRBJ1-3,.,TGTGCCAGCAGCAAGCCCGGAAACACCATATATTTT,CASSKPGNTIYF
TRBV29-1,few,TRBJ1-1,.,TGCAGCGTAGAAAACAGGGACACTGAAGCTTTCTTT,CSVENRDTEAFF
TRBV7-6,.,TRBJ2-7,TRBD1,TGTGCCAGCAGCTTAGCGGGGACAGGGGCCTACGAGCAGTACTTC,CASSLAGTGAYEQYF
TRBV29-1,.,TRBJ2-7,TRBD1,TGCAGCGTTGAAATGGCAGGGGGTATATCCTACGAGCAGTACTTC,CSVEMAGGISYEQYF
TRBV4-1,.,TRBJ2-1,.,TGCGCCAGCAGCCAAGAGGGGGGTCCCAATGAGCAGTTCTTC,CASSQEGGPNEQFF
TRBV4-2,.,TRBJ2-1,.,TGTGCCAGCAGCCACGGGATTTTCAATGAGCAGTTCTTC,CASSHGIFNEQFF
TRBV27,once,TRBJ2-7,.,TGTGCCAGCAGTTTTAGGGAGAAAAGCTACGAGCAGTACTTC,CASSFREKSYEQYF
TRBV28,once,TRBJ1-5,.,TGTGCCAGCAGTCCTACAGTTCCAGGCATGGATCAGCCCCAGCATTTT,CASSPTVPGMDQPQHF
TRBV7-8,once,TRBJ2-7,TRBD2,TGTGCCAGCAGCCTATCGGGGGGGGAGCACTTCAGCTCCTACGAGCAGTACTTC,CASSLSGGEHFSSYEQYF
TRBV11-2,.,TRBJ2-1,TRBD2,TGTGCCAGCAGCTTAGGACTAGCGGTCGGGAATGAGCAGTTCTTC,CASSLGLAVGNEQFF
TRBV15,few,TRBJ2-1,.,TGTGCCACCAGTCGACTAGTTTTCAATGAGCAGTTCTTC,CATSRLVFNEQFF
TRBV15,.,TRBJ2-1,.,TGTGCCACCAGCACGAGTGGCGGATACAATGAGCAGTTCTTC,CATSTSGGYNEQFF
TRBV4-3,.,TRBJ2-7,.,TGCGCCAGCAGCCAAGATCGATCGGGCTACGAGCAGTACTTC,CASSQDRSGYEQYF
TRBV2,.,TRBJ2-7,TRBD2,TGTGCCACCCCGGGACTAGCGGCCTCCTACGAGCAGTACTTC,CATPGLAASYEQYF
TRBV4-1,.,TRBJ2-7,TRBD2,TGCGCCAGCAGCCAAGTCGGGACTAGCGGGACCTACGAGCAGTACTTC,CASSQVGTSGTYEQYF
TRBV28,few,TRBJ2-7,TRBD1,TGTGCCAGCAGTTTATCCCTCGGGACAGGGGGATCCTACGAGCAGTACTTC,CASSLSLGTGGSYEQYF
TRBV19,.,TRBJ2-1,TRBD1,TGTGCCAGTAGTATAGTCGCAGGGGGCTATGAGCAGTTCTTC,CASSIVAGGYEQFF
TRBV9,.,TRBJ2-7,.,TGTGCCAGCAGCGTAGCTAACAGTCCTTACGAGCAGTACTTC,CASSVANSPYEQYF
TRBV27,.,TRBJ2-7,.,TGTGCCAGCAGTCCGACGAGCGGACCCAAGGGGCAGTACTTC,CASSPTSGPKGQYF
TRBV13,.,TRBJ1-2,TRBD1,TGTGCCAGCAGCTTAAGGGACAGGGATCCCTATGGCTACACCTTC,CASSLRDRDPYGYTF
TRBV9,.,TRBJ2-4,TRBD2,TGTGCCAGCAGCGTGAGCGGGAGTATAGCCAAAAACATTCAGTACTTC,CASSVSGSIAKNIQYF
TRBV6-5,.,TRBJ1-2,.,TGTGCCAGCAGCCCGCAGGGGTTGGGTGGCTACACCTTC,CASSPQGLGGYTF
TRBV11-2,once,TRBJ2-7,TRBD1,TGTGCCAGCAGCCATGGACAGGGGACCATGGGGACTACTCTCTACGAGCAGTACTTC,CASSHGQGTMGTTLYEQYF
TRBV5-1,.,TRBJ1-1,.,TGCGCCAGCAGCGATTTGGAAATTCTGAACACTGAAGCTTTCTTT,CASSDLEILNTEAFF
TRBV4-1,.,TRBJ1-1,TRBD1,TGCGCCAGCAGCCCCCACCAGGGGGCGGCGACTGAAGCTTTCTTT,CASSPHQGAATEAFF
TRBV5-8,.,TRBJ2-7,.,TGTGCCAGCAGCTTGGCCGGGCGGGGTTTGGGAGAGCAGTACTTC,CASSLAGRGLGEQYF
TRBV13,.,TRBJ2-7,.,TGTGCCAGCAGCCCCCCAGGGGGGTACGAGCAGTACTTC,CASSPPGGYEQYF
TRBV15,.,TRBJ1-1,.,TGTGCCACCAGCACTCGTGGGGGAACCAATGAAGCTTTCTTT,CATSTRGGTNEAFF
TRBV7-9,.,TRBJ2-7,.,TGTGCCAGCAGCTTATTGGGGGGATACGAGCAGTACTTC,CASSLLGGYEQYF
TRBV4-1,.,TRBJ1-1,.,TGCGCCAGCAGCCGCCAGGGGAACACTGAAGCTTTCTTT,CASSRQGNTEAFF
TRBV5-8,.,TRBJ1-1,.,TGTGCCAGCAGCTCTCGAGAGGGGACACTCATTCGAGGTGAAGCTTTCTTT,CASSSREGTLIRGEAFF
TRBV13,.,TRBJ1-5,.,TGTGCCAGCAGCTCCAGGGAAAGCAATCAGCCCCAGCATTTT,CASSSRESNQPQHF